This T cell receptor (beta chain) was sequenced in a study of blood T cells in healthy people across ages. The CDR3 is 15 amino acids. Deletions cut 3 bases from V and 2 bases from J, with 13 bases between. Germline V gene sequence: CDR1 KGHSH, CDR2 LQKENI. Primers used in a second PCR of about 6 to 11 cycles were a sample-barcoded 5' primer and a J-beta primer mix. A template-switch adaptor that had 12 random nucleotides put a tag on each cDNA molecule. A single record per CDR3 protein comes from TCRdb applying MiXCR to the 5' RACE reads. The sample lists approximately 800,000 distinct CDR3 sequences; over 45% were seen once. Concerning this clonotype: Its antigen is unidentified.

General observations from the study: Total diversity from one million sequenced T cells was likely underestimated. TCR beta diversity per million T cells fell roughly linearly with age.

The amount of total RNA extracted per sample was at least 6 micrograms. The rearrangement uses TRBV18 and TRBJ2-5; no clear D. The sequencing input was blood. This TCR came from a man aged 30-40 years in good health. As DNA, the CDR3 is TGTGCCAGCTCACCGACCACGTCCAGTCAAGAGACCCAGTACTTC. This sequence encodes CASSPTTSSQETQYF.